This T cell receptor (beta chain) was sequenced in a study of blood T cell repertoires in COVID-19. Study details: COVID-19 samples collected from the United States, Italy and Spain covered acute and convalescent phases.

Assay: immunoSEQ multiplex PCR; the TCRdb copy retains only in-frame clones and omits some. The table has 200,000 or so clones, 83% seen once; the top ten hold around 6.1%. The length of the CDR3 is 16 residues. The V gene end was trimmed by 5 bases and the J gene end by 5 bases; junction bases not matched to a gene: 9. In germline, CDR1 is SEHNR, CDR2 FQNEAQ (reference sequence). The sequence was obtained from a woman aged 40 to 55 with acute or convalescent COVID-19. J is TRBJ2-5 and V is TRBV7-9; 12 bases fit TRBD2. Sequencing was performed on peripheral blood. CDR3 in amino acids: CASSRLLAGGHETQYF. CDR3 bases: TGTGCCAGCAGCCGCCTGCTAGCGGGGGGGCATGAGACCCAGTACTTC. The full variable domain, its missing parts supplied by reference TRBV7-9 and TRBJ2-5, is DTGVSQNPRHKITKRGQNVTFRCDPISEHNRLYWYRQTLGQGPEFLTYFQNEAQLEKSRLLSDRFSAERPKGSFSTLEIQRTEQGDSAMYLCASSRLLAGGHETQYFGPGTRLLVL.